This is a list of T cell receptor beta chains from one sample in a study of blood T cell repertoires in COVID-19. TCRdb's copy holds only in-frame clones and misses some; the assay was immunoSEQ multiplex PCR. The data contain under 450,000 clones, about 89% of them singletons. Sequences were obtained from PBMCs or T cells enriched from blood (not recorded which). These receptors originate from a young man who had recovered from COVID-19. Both conserved end residues are part of each CDR3. D genes are given only for firm matches. Rows may omit the clone size; those that give it use once, few, many or a size class.

V gene: TRBV10-3
clone size: -
J gene: TRBJ1-1
D gene: TRBD1
CDR3 protein: CAISRRTGNQNTEAFF
CDR3 DNA: TGTGCCATCAGTAGAAGGACAGGGAATCAGAACACTGAAGCTTTCTTT

V gene: TRBV4-2
clone size: -
J gene: TRBJ2-5
D gene: -
CDR3 protein: CASSHGRIQETQYF
CDR3 DNA: TGTGCCAGCAGCCACGGGAGAATCCAAGAGACCCAGTACTTC

V gene: TRBV10-3
clone size: -
J gene: TRBJ1-1
D gene: TRBD1
CDR3 protein: CAITQRDRGVTEAFF
CDR3 DNA: TGTGCCATCACCCAGCGAGACAGGGGCGTCACTGAAGCTTTCTTT

V gene: TRBV2
clone size: -
J gene: TRBJ1-3
D gene: TRBD1
CDR3 protein: CASSRQGPPSGNTIYF
CDR3 DNA: TGTGCCAGCAGTCGACAGGGGCCTCCCTCTGGAAACACCATATATTTT

V gene: TRBV19
clone size: once
J gene: TRBJ2-3
D gene: TRBD1
CDR3 protein: CASSISRQGATTNTQYF
CDR3 DNA: TGTGCCAGTAGTATCAGTCGTCAGGGGGCGACGACCAATACGCAGTATTTT

V gene: TRBV6-5
clone size: -
J gene: TRBJ1-1
D gene: -
CDR3 protein: CASNQGNTEAFF
CDR3 DNA: TGTGCCAGCAACCAGGGGAACACTGAAGCTTTCTTT

V gene: TRBV9
clone size: -
J gene: TRBJ1-3
D gene: -
CDR3 protein: CASSPRGGSGNTIYF
CDR3 DNA: TGTGCCAGCAGCCCTCGGGGGGGGTCTGGAAACACCATATATTTT

V gene: TRBV18
clone size: once
J gene: TRBJ2-5
D gene: TRBD2
CDR3 protein: CASSGGAQETQYF
CDR3 DNA: TGTGCCAGCTCCGGGGGGGCACAAGAGACCCAGTACTTC

V gene: TRBV7-2
clone size: -
J gene: TRBJ1-5
D gene: -
CDR3 protein: CASSDRGQPQHF
CDR3 DNA: TGTGCCAGCAGCGACCGGGGGCAGCCCCAGCATTTT

V gene: TRBV5-6
clone size: -
J gene: TRBJ2-7
D gene: -
CDR3 protein: CASSLGPGGYTYEQYF
CDR3 DNA: TGTGCCAGCAGCTTGGGTCCAGGGGGGTATACCTACGAGCAGTACTTC

V gene: TRBV5-6
clone size: -
J gene: TRBJ2-7
D gene: TRBD2
CDR3 protein: CASSLYGGGYEQYF
CDR3 DNA: TGTGCCAGCAGCCTGTATGGCGGGGGCTACGAGCAGTACTTC

V gene: TRBV6-2/TRBV6-3
clone size: once
J gene: TRBJ2-1
D gene: TRBD1
CDR3 protein: CASSYYRGNEQFF
CDR3 DNA: TGTGCCAGCAGTTATTACAGGGGCAATGAGCAGTTCTTC

V gene: TRBV19
clone size: -
J gene: TRBJ2-6
D gene: -
CDR3 protein: CASDDNAGANVLTF
CDR3 DNA: TGTGCCAGTGATGACAATGCTGGGGCCAACGTCCTGACTTTC

V gene: TRBV2
clone size: -
J gene: TRBJ1-1
D gene: -
CDR3 protein: CASTAGVAEAFF
CDR3 DNA: TGTGCCAGCACGGCAGGGGTAGCTGAAGCTTTCTTT

V gene: TRBV5-1
clone size: -
J gene: TRBJ1-2
D gene: -
CDR3 protein: CASSLGQQSPNYGYTF
CDR3 DNA: TGCGCCAGCAGCTTGGGACAGCAGAGTCCTAACTATGGCTACACCTTC

V gene: TRBV7-9
clone size: -
J gene: TRBJ1-4
D gene: -
CDR3 protein: CASSLKTAPNEKLFF
CDR3 DNA: TGTGCCAGCAGCTTAAAGACAGCTCCTAATGAAAAACTGTTTTTT

V gene: TRBV5-5
clone size: -
J gene: TRBJ1-1
D gene: -
CDR3 protein: CASSSSTTAPNTEAFF
CDR3 DNA: TGTGCCAGCAGCTCGTCTACGACAGCTCCGAACACTGAAGCTTTCTTT

V gene: TRBV9
clone size: -
J gene: TRBJ1-6
D gene: -
CDR3 protein: CASSFASSYNSPLHF
CDR3 DNA: TGTGCCAGCAGCTTCGCGAGCTCCTATAATTCACCCCTCCACTTT

V gene: TRBV28
clone size: -
J gene: TRBJ2-1
D gene: TRBD2
CDR3 protein: CASSFSRGGHNEQFF
CDR3 DNA: TGTGCCAGCAGTTTTTCGCGGGGGGGCCACAATGAGCAGTTCTTC

V gene: TRBV27
clone size: -
J gene: TRBJ1-6
D gene: TRBD1
CDR3 protein: CATTGTANSPLHF
CDR3 DNA: TGTGCCACCACCGGGACAGCAAATTCACCCCTCCACTTT

V gene: TRBV18
clone size: -
J gene: TRBJ2-7
D gene: -
CDR3 protein: CASSPQTGGEQYF
CDR3 DNA: TGTGCCAGCTCACCTCAAACCGGCGGCGAGCAGTACTTC

V gene: TRBV7-9
clone size: -
J gene: TRBJ1-2
D gene: -
CDR3 protein: CASSLESGPNYGYTF
CDR3 DNA: TGTGCCAGCAGCTTAGAATCAGGGCCCAACTATGGCTACACCTTC

V gene: TRBV6-5
clone size: -
J gene: TRBJ1-2
D gene: TRBD1
CDR3 protein: CASSRDRNPYGYTF
CDR3 DNA: TGTGCCAGCAGCCGGGACAGAAACCCCTATGGCTACACCTTC

V gene: TRBV15
clone size: -
J gene: TRBJ2-7
D gene: TRBD1
CDR3 protein: CATTKDRGTYEQYF
CDR3 DNA: TGTGCCACCACCAAGGACAGGGGAACCTACGAGCAGTACTTC

V gene: TRBV18
clone size: -
J gene: TRBJ1-2
D gene: -
CDR3 protein: CASSPGAQSLGYTF
CDR3 DNA: TGTGCCAGCTCACCAGGGGCGCAGTCCTTAGGCTACACCTTC

V gene: TRBV6-5
clone size: -
J gene: TRBJ1-2
D gene: -
CDR3 protein: CASSRSAVLGYTF
CDR3 DNA: TGTGCCAGCAGCCGCAGCGCCGTTCTTGGCTACACCTTC

V gene: TRBV7-2
clone size: -
J gene: TRBJ1-3
D gene: -
CDR3 protein: CASSLASVSGNTIYF
CDR3 DNA: TGTGCCAGCAGCTTAGCTTCGGTTTCTGGAAACACCATATATTTT

V gene: TRBV5-5
clone size: -
J gene: TRBJ1-6
D gene: TRBD1
CDR3 protein: CASSSGTDNSPLHF
CDR3 DNA: TGTGCCAGCAGCTCCGGGACAGATAATTCACCCCTCCACTTT

V gene: TRBV12-3/TRBV12-4
clone size: -
J gene: TRBJ2-7
D gene: -
CDR3 protein: CASSLDTYEQYF
CDR3 DNA: TGTGCCAGCAGTTTAGACACCTACGAGCAGTACTTC

V gene: TRBV30
clone size: -
J gene: TRBJ2-5
D gene: -
CDR3 protein: CAWGRGAQYF
CDR3 DNA: TGTGCCTGGGGCCGCGGGGCCCAGTACTTC

V gene: TRBV4-1
clone size: -
J gene: TRBJ2-3
D gene: TRBD2
CDR3 protein: CASSPGVAGLSTDTQYF
CDR3 DNA: TGCGCCAGCAGCCCTGGGGTAGCGGGACTGTCCACAGATACGCAGTATTTT

V gene: TRBV6-5
clone size: -
J gene: TRBJ2-2
D gene: TRBD1
CDR3 protein: CASTGQGRTGELFF
CDR3 DNA: TGTGCCAGCACCGGACAGGGGAGGACCGGGGAGCTGTTTTTT

V gene: TRBV7-9
clone size: -
J gene: TRBJ1-2
D gene: -
CDR3 protein: CASSLRGTGSGYTF
CDR3 DNA: TGTGCCAGCAGCTTAAGGGGGACGGGGTCCGGCTACACCTTC

V gene: TRBV11-3
clone size: -
J gene: TRBJ1-1
D gene: -
CDR3 protein: CASSGEGRNTEAFF
CDR3 DNA: TGTGCCAGCAGCGGGGAGGGCCGGAACACTGAAGCTTTCTTT

V gene: TRBV6-5
clone size: -
J gene: TRBJ1-2
D gene: -
CDR3 protein: CASSSSYGYTF
CDR3 DNA: TGTGCCAGCAGTTCGTCCTATGGCTACACCTTC

V gene: TRBV5-1
clone size: -
J gene: TRBJ2-2
D gene: TRBD1
CDR3 protein: CASSWGQSTGELFF
CDR3 DNA: TGCGCCAGCAGCTGGGGACAGTCCACCGGGGAGCTGTTTTTT

V gene: TRBV29-1
clone size: -
J gene: TRBJ1-6
D gene: TRBD1
CDR3 protein: CSVGQGTEGSPLHF
CDR3 DNA: TGCAGCGTAGGACAGGGCACGGAGGGATCACCCCTCCACTTT

V gene: TRBV11-3
clone size: few
J gene: TRBJ2-3
D gene: TRBD1
CDR3 protein: CASSKQGGSFTDTQYF
CDR3 DNA: TGTGCCAGCAGCAAACAGGGGGGCAGCTTCACAGATACGCAGTATTTT

V gene: TRBV5-4
clone size: -
J gene: TRBJ1-2
D gene: -
CDR3 protein: CASSSDLGGYTF
CDR3 DNA: TGTGCCAGCAGCTCGGACTTGGGGGGCTACACCTTC

V gene: TRBV6-2/TRBV6-3
clone size: -
J gene: TRBJ2-7
D gene: TRBD1
CDR3 protein: CASSYSPGQGWYEQYF
CDR3 DNA: TGTGCCAGCAGTTACTCCCCGGGACAGGGGTGGTACGAGCAGTACTTC

V gene: TRBV5-4
clone size: -
J gene: TRBJ1-2
D gene: TRBD1
CDR3 protein: CASSLIGTDGYTF
CDR3 DNA: TGTGCCAGCAGCTTGATTGGGACAGATGGCTACACCTTC

V gene: TRBV4-1
clone size: -
J gene: TRBJ1-2
D gene: TRBD1
CDR3 protein: CASSQEAGGYGYTF
CDR3 DNA: TGCGCCAGCAGCCAAGAAGCAGGGGGCTATGGCTACACCTTC

V gene: TRBV25-1
clone size: -
J gene: TRBJ2-1
D gene: -
CDR3 protein: CASSGNFYGSYNEQFF
CDR3 DNA: TGTGCCAGCAGTGGCAACTTTTACGGCTCCTACAATGAGCAGTTCTTC

V gene: TRBV18
clone size: -
J gene: TRBJ1-5
D gene: -
CDR3 protein: CASSPRYQGKNQPQHF
CDR3 DNA: TGTGCCAGCTCACCGCGCTATCAGGGGAAGAATCAGCCCCAGCATTTT

V gene: TRBV7-6
clone size: once
J gene: TRBJ1-1
D gene: -
CDR3 protein: CASSPTQGNTEAFF
CDR3 DNA: TGTGCCAGCAGCCCTACGCAGGGGAACACTGAAGCTTTCTTT

V gene: TRBV5-6
clone size: -
J gene: TRBJ2-3
D gene: TRBD1
CDR3 protein: CASNQDRVDDTQYF
CDR3 DNA: TGTGCCAGCAACCAGGACAGGGTTGACGATACGCAGTATTTT

V gene: TRBV7-9
clone size: -
J gene: TRBJ2-4
D gene: TRBD1
CDR3 protein: CASSGDRGATKAKNIQYF
CDR3 DNA: TGTGCCAGCAGCGGGGACAGGGGGGCGACAAAAGCCAAAAACATTCAGTACTTC

V gene: TRBV6-5
clone size: -
J gene: TRBJ1-6
D gene: TRBD1
CDR3 protein: CASSPDRGKNSPLHF
CDR3 DNA: TGTGCCAGCAGCCCCGACAGGGGTAAGAATTCACCCCTCCACTTT